The 4 T cell receptor beta chains listed next were all sequenced from one sample in a study of T cell clones after liver transplantation (dated by TCRdb to between 2017 and 2020). To prepare the library, the immunoSEQ multiplex PCR assay was applied. The table was pulled from immuneACCESS by TCRdb, which kept in-frame rearrangements only. Such tables lose some clones; where checked, under half of the loss comes from unresolved V genes, and the rest has no known cause. Within this sample are about 51,000 clones, with 86% of them counted one time only. The ten largest clones add up to approximately 15% of the sample. The sample consisted of CD8+ T cells from blood, taken 12 months after liver transplant. The source is a human patient who received a liver transplant. After a transplant, some T cells may have been passed on by the graft donor.

The V call is TRBV5-4, the J call TRBJ2-1; 7 bases agree with TRBD1. The CDR3 is 14 residues long. Germline CDR1 is SGHNT and CDR2 is YYREEE (reference sequence). V lost 4 bases, J lost 5 bases, and 6 bases stayed unmatched. The DNA of the CDR3 is TGTGCCAGCAGCCCCCGGGACAGCCACAATGAGCAGTTCTTC. Translating gives CASSPRDSHNEQFF. Using reference TRBV5-4 and TRBJ2-1 for the parts outside the CDR3, the full variable domain is ETGVTQSPTHLIKTRGQQVTLRCSSQSGHNTVSWYQQALGQGPQFIFQYYREEENGRGNFPPRFSGLQFPNYSSELNVNALELDDSALYLCASSPRDSHNEQFFGPGTRLTVL.

This clone has only one observation. The chain combines TRBV28 with TRBJ2-7; 9 nucleotides match TRBD2. The CDR3 has 14 amino acids. After removal of 7 bases from V and 5 bases from J, the junction contained 9 bases not matched to a gene. The germline V gene encodes CDR1 MDHEN and CDR2 SYDVKM. In nucleotides, the CDR3 is TGTGCCAGCAAATTTAGCGGGAGAGTCGACGAGCAGTACTTC. Protein sequence: CASKFSGRVDEQYF.

This chain uses TRBV9 with TRBJ1-1; tentatively, D is TRBD1 (6 bases). Trimming took 4 bases from V and 1 from J, leaving 20 bases between them. Germline CDR1 reads SGDLS; CDR2 reads YYNGEE. This CDR3 contains 17 residues. The CDR3 nucleotides read TGTGCCAGCAGCCCCGACAGGATAGCTTACTCGAACACTGAAGCTTTCTTT. This translates into CASSPDRIAYSNTEAFF.

The chain joins TRBV27 to TRBJ2-1; D gene ambiguous. This CDR3 has 15 amino acids. Trimming cost V 6 bases and J 0 bases, with 12 bases left between them. The germline V gene has CDR1 MNHEY and CDR2 SMNVEV (reference sequence). CDR3 nucleotides: TGTGCCAGCAGCTACCTGGGAAGCTCCTACAATGAGCAGTTCTTC. The encoded protein is CASSYLGSSYNEQFF.